Given below is one TCR beta chain in context. This sample is part of a study of CD8 T cells in Susac syndrome. Sequencing of TCR beta, carried out with a high-throughput approach, was applied to CD8+ and CD4+ T cells from the blood. The RNA, roughly 0.45 to 1 ug, was put through reverse transcription using random hexamers. TCRdb redid the calling of the immunoSEQ multiplex PCR reads with MiXCR, one entry per CDR3 protein. This table has some 140,000 distinct CDR3 sequences, approximately 95% appearing once. The sequencing sample was made of CD8+ T cells from PBMCs. The clonotype originates from a human donor with Susac syndrome.

The DNA of the CDR3 is TGTGCCAGCAGCACTGGATGGGCGTCTGGCTATGGCTACACCTTC. Its protein product is CASSTGWASGYGYTF. The chain links TRBV5-6 to TRBJ1-2; D is uncertain. This CDR3 spans 15 amino acids. Germline V gene data show CDR1 as SGHDT and CDR2 as YYEEEE. Trimming removed 4 bases at V and 4 bases at J, with 17 bases between.